Each of the 12 T cell receptor beta chains below was sequenced from the same sample in a study of T-cell memory formation after mild COVID-19. TCRdb redid the calling of the 5' RACE reads with MiXCR, one entry per CDR3 protein. There are about 290,000 distinct CDR3 sequences in the sample; 15% to 20% occur only once, and about a fifth lies in the top ten. The sample was PBMCs or a T cell subset sorted from them (not recorded which). The receptors were sampled from a man younger than 35 who had mild COVID-19 (a few samples of this study predate the infection). Cell type and time point are not known.

This clonotype was observed a few times. This rearrangement joins TRBV20-1 to TRBJ2-3; D possibly corresponds to TRBD2 (7 bases). There are 14 residues in the CDR3. V was clipped by 1 base and J by 3 bases, with 11 bases between them. CDR1 DFQATT and CDR2 SNEGSKA come from the germline V gene (reference sequence). CDR3 residues: CSARVRGATDTQYF. The CDR3 coding sequence is TGCAGTGCTAGAGTTCGGGGGGCAACAGATACGCAGTATTTT.

The CDR3 sequence is CASSTSGGVYNEQFF. CDR3 coding DNA: TGTGCCAGTAGTACGTCGGGGGGGGTATACAATGAGCAGTTCTTC. The chain joins TRBV19 to TRBJ2-1; 8 nucleotides match TRBD2. Germline CDR1 reads LNHDA; CDR2 reads SQIVND (reference sequence). J gave up 4 bases and V 4 bases, and 6 bases lay outside the gene matches. The CDR3 totals 15 residues.

This clonotype has more than one count but fewer than ten. The chain has TRBV6-2 or TRBV6-3 and TRBJ1-1; D gene ambiguous. Germline CDR1 and CDR2: MNHEY and SVGEGT. CDR3 length: 13 residues. The V end lost 0 bases, the J end lost 1 base, and 3 bases lay between the germline ends. CDR3 sequence reads: CASSYSRNTEAFF. The CDR3 nucleotides are TGTGCCAGCAGTTACTCGAGGAACACTGAAGCTTTCTTT.

This clonotype occurred a few times. The chain employs TRBV18 and TRBJ2-5; TRBD1 aligns across 7 bases. The V gene end was trimmed by 1 base and the J gene end by 5 bases; junction bases not matched to a gene: 16. Per germline, CDR1 KGHSH and CDR2 LQKENI. This CDR3 spans 18 amino acids. The DNA for the CDR3 is TGTGCCAGCTCACCACTGAAACATGACAGGGAGTTTGAGGAGACCCAGTACTTC. Encoded protein: CASSPLKHDREFEETQYF.

This clonotype was counted many times. The CDR3 DNA is TGTGCCAGCAGCGGACGGGGGAGCACAGATACGCAGTATTTT. This sequence encodes CASSGRGSTDTQYF. The chain couples TRBV7-9 to TRBJ2-3, with D possibly matching TRBD2 (6 bases). This CDR3 comprises 14 residues. V was pared by 5 bases and J by 0 bases, with 9 bases between. CDR1 SEHNR and CDR2 FQNEAQ come from the germline V gene (reference sequence).

The chain joins TRBV9 to TRBJ2-1; D not certain. V was trimmed by 0 bases and J by 8 bases, leaving 15 bases between them. The CDR3 consists of 15 residues. Germline CDR1 SGDLS, CDR2 YYNGEE. In nucleotides, the CDR3 is TGTGCCAGCAGCGTAGGTCTCTGGATGGGCGATGAGCAGTTCTTC. This gives the protein CASSVGLWMGDEQFF.

The chain links TRBV4-3 to TRBJ2-1; 9 bases line up with TRBD1. The junction had 8 bases not matched to a gene; V was cut back by 4 bases and J by 10 bases. The CDR3 extends over 14 amino acids. CDR1 LGHNA and CDR2 YSLEER come from the germline V gene. As DNA, the CDR3 is TGCGCCAGCAGCCGGACAGGGGCTCCTAGGGAGCAGTTCTTC. Amino acid sequence: CASSRTGAPREQFF.

CDR3 sequence reads: CSASPRLYQETQYF. CDR3 bases: TGCAGTGCTAGCCCACGGCTGTACCAAGAGACCCAGTACTTC. The rearrangement joins TRBV20-1 to TRBJ2-5; D not certain. V dropped 3 bases and J dropped 0 bases, with 11 bases sitting between them. The CDR3 is 14 residues long. Germline assignment: CDR1 DFQATT and CDR2 SNEGSKA (reference sequence).

This clonotype was observed a few times. The chain recombines TRBV4-2 with TRBJ1-2; D possibly corresponds to TRBD1 (5 bases). The germline CDR1 and CDR2 sequences are LGHNA and YNFKEQ. The length of the CDR3 is 13 residues. The V gene lost 1 base and the J gene lost 8 bases, with 11 bases spanning the gap. The DNA of the CDR3 is TGTGCCAGCAGCCAAGGCCCCAGGGACGGCTACACCTTC. Translating gives CASSQGPRDGYTF.

This clonotype was counted a few times. The chain combines TRBV14 with TRBJ2-3; D not resolved. There are 14 residues in the CDR3. Germline V CDR1 and CDR2: SGHDN, FVKESK. The V end lost 0 bases, the J end lost 1 base, and 5 bases lay between the germline ends. The CDR3 region has the DNA TGTGCCAGCAGCCAAGAGCCAGGCACAGATACGCAGTATTTT. It codes for CASSQEPGTDTQYF.

There are many counts of this clonotype. The chain uses TRBV4-3 and TRBJ1-1, with no clear D. The V and J ends lost 2 bases and 3 bases respectively, with 10 bases between them. This CDR3 contains 14 residues. In germline, CDR1 is LGHNA, CDR2 YSLEER. CDR3 sequence: CASSQPGADTEAFF. As DNA, the CDR3 is TGCGCCAGCAGCCAACCCGGAGCGGACACTGAAGCTTTCTTT.

The V and J genes are TRBV4-1 and TRBJ2-1; D possibly corresponds to TRBD2 (5 bases). V lost 5 bases and J lost 7, with 6 bases in between. This CDR3 is 11 amino acids long. CDR1 and CDR2 (germline): MGHRA, YSYEKL. The CDR3 DNA reads as TGCGCCAGCAGCTCGGGGAATGAGCAGTTCTTC. Its translation is CASSSGNEQFF.